This TCR beta chain originates from a study of blood T cell repertoires in COVID-19. There are 11 residues in the CDR3. V was cut by 6 bases and J by 7 bases, with 10 bases left in between. Germline lookup yields CDR1 SNHLY and CDR2 FYNNEI. As handled by the study authors: By means of reference gene primer amplification, nucleated cell counts were estimated. The repertoire was sequenced with immunoSEQ multiplex PCR; TCRdb's copy has only in-frame clones and lacks some. V, J and clone size are taken as reported in that table, and D and trimming were inferred from the DNA itself. The repertoire has 39,000 or so clones, roughly 80% of them found once; the top ten carry approximately 9.1%.

Sequenced material: peripheral blood. V and J are TRBV2 and TRBJ2-7; D perhaps matches TRBD2 (5 bases). This receptor was taken from a man aged 55 to 70 in a cohort sampled during active COVID-19. In nucleotides, the CDR3 is TGTGCCAGCAGAGAGAGAGGGGAGCAGTACTTC. Its translation: CASRERGEQYF.